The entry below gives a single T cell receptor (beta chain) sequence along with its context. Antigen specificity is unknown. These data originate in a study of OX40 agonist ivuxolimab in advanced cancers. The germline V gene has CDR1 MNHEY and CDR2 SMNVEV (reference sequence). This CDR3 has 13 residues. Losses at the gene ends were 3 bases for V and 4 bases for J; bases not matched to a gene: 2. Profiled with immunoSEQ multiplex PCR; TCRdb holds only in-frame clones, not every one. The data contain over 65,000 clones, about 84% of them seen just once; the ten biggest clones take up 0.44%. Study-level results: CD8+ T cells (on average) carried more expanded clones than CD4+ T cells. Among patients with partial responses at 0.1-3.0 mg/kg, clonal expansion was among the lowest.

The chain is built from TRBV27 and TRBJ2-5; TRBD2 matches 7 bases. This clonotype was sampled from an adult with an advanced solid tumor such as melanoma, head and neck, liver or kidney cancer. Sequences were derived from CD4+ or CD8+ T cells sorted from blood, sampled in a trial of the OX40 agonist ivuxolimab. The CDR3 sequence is CASSFGGSETQYF. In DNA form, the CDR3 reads TGTGCCAGCAGTTTCGGGGGGTCAGAGACCCAGTACTTC.